These T cell receptor beta chains were read from a single sample in a study of shared clonotypes between healthy human individuals. The data were produced by immunoSEQ multiplex PCR, yet TCRdb's version contains in-frame clones alone and is incomplete. Of around 2.5 million clones listed, over 85% are singletons. Input material: naive CD4+ T cells from PBMCs. These receptors came from a man younger than 30 in good health. Some clones in this sample may be carry-over from other donors' samples. CDR3s include the opening cysteine and the closing phenylalanine or tryptophan. The D gene is left open where the match is weak. Expanded clones are given a class, and other clones once, few, many or no size at all.

>once|NA|TRBV10-3|TRBJ2-2
CAISEFPDRTENTGELFF
TGTGCCATCAGTGAGTTTCCGGACCGGACAGAAAACACCGGGGAGCTGTTTTTT
>NA|TRBD1|TRBV5-4|TRBJ1-6
CASSSPPGGMAPLHF
TGTGCCAGCAGCTCCCCACCAGGGGGCATGGCACCCCTCCACTTT
>NA|NA|TRBV7-3|TRBJ2-3
CASSPRDTDTQYF
TGTGCCAGCAGCCCCAGGGACACAGATACGCAGTATTTT
>NA|TRBD1|TRBV29-1|TRBJ2-2
CSVEGDRGAGELFF
TGCAGCGTTGAAGGAGACAGGGGGGCCGGGGAGCTGTTTTTT
>NA|NA|TRBV27|TRBJ1-1
CASSSPGQNTEAFF
TGTGCCAGCAGTTCCCCCGGACAGAACACTGAAGCTTTCTTT
>NA|TRBD1|TRBV7-8|TRBJ1-2
CASSLRTGGYGYTF
TGTGCCAGCAGCCTACGGACAGGGGGCTATGGCTACACCTTC
>NA|NA|TRBV5-1|TRBJ2-5
CASSLLQGRQETQYF
TGCGCCAGCAGCCTACTACAGGGTAGGCAAGAGACCCAGTACTTC
>NA|NA|TRBV25-1|TRBJ2-7
CASRSQGHYEQYF
TGTGCCAGCCGCTCCCAGGGGCACTACGAGCAGTACTTC
>NA|TRBD1|TRBV7-6|TRBJ2-2
CASSRNRGQGPGELFF
TGTGCCAGCAGCCGAAATCGGGGACAGGGTCCCGGGGAGCTGTTTTTT
>NA|TRBD2|TRBV5-1|TRBJ2-5
CASREAGYKETQYF
TGCGCCAGCAGAGAAGCGGGATACAAAGAGACCCAGTACTTC
>NA|NA|TRBV28|TRBJ1-4
CASTDSDPTTNEKLFF
TGTGCCAGCACCGACTCCGACCCAACAACTAATGAAAAACTGTTTTTT
>NA|TRBD1|TRBV27|TRBJ1-1
CASSLTPAGTGGVGTEAFF
TGTGCCAGCAGCCTTACCCCAGCCGGGACAGGGGGCGTGGGCACTGAAGCTTTCTTT
>once|NA|TRBV5-1|TRBJ2-4
CASSSLGTGANIQYF
TGCGCCAGCAGTTCCCTCGGGACGGGGGCAAACATTCAGTACTTC
>NA|NA|TRBV7-2|TRBJ1-1
CASTRDRYMNTEAFF
TGTGCCAGCACCAGAGACAGGTACATGAACACTGAAGCTTTCTTT
>NA|TRBD2|TRBV2|TRBJ2-7
CASNHPGTSSYEQYF
TGTGCCAGCAATCATCCCGGGACTAGCTCCTACGAGCAGTACTTC
>NA|NA|TRBV4-1|TRBJ2-7
CASSQDLRGQGLGEQYF
TGCGCCAGCAGCCAAGATCTCCGCGGGCAGGGGTTGGGGGAGCAGTACTTC
>NA|NA|TRBV19|TRBJ2-7
CASSTTSGQAYEQYF
TGTGCCAGTAGTACCACCTCCGGGCAGGCCTACGAGCAGTACTTC
>NA|TRBD1|TRBV5-1|TRBJ2-5
CASSSGQGETQYF
TGCGCCAGCAGCTCCGGACAGGGGGAGACCCAGTACTTC
>NA|NA|TRBV28|TRBJ2-3
CASSLSQDTQYF
TGTGCCAGCAGTCTTTCCCAGGATACGCAGTATTTT
>once|TRBD2|TRBV7-6|TRBJ2-1
CASSTLAGGYNEQFF
TGTGCCAGCAGCACCCTAGCGGGAGGTTACAATGAGCAGTTCTTC
>NA|NA|TRBV12-1|TRBJ2-7
CASSVTGSSYEQYF
TGTGCCAGCAGCGTGACAGGTAGCTCCTACGAGCAGTACTTC
>NA|NA|TRBV5-6|TRBJ2-5
CASSPKARGETQYF
TGTGCCAGCAGCCCGAAGGCACGGGGGGAGACCCAGTACTTC
>NA|TRBD1|TRBV6-5|TRBJ1-4
CASSWTGEKLFF
TGTGCCAGCAGTTGGACAGGTGAAAAACTGTTTTTT
>NA|NA|TRBV27|TRBJ2-3
CASSLNTDTQYF
TGTGCCAGCAGTTTAAACACAGATACGCAGTATTTT
>NA|NA|TRBV7-6|TRBJ2-3
CASSSPSGSDTQYF
TGTGCCAGCAGCTCCCCGAGTGGGAGTGATACGCAGTATTTT
>NA|NA|TRBV29-1|TRBJ1-1
CSVEAAIPARLWGKPFF
TGCAGCGTTGAAGCGGCAATTCCGGCGCGGTTGTGGGGTAAGCCTTTCTTT
>NA|NA|TRBV7-2|TRBJ2-5
CASSLVGGSETQYF
TGTGCCAGCAGCTTAGTAGGGGGTTCGGAGACCCAGTACTTC
>NA|NA|TRBV9|TRBJ2-3
CASSVEGLTDTQYF
TGTGCCAGCAGCGTAGAAGGTCTCACAGATACGCAGTATTTT
>NA|NA|TRBV28|TRBJ2-5
CASKEGGGTQYF
TGTGCCAGCAAGGAAGGGGGAGGGACCCAGTACTTC
>NA|TRBD2|TRBV5-1|TRBJ2-2
CASSLAAGVYSGELFF
TGCGCCAGCAGCTTGGCAGCGGGAGTATATAGCGGGGAGCTGTTTTTT
>NA|NA|TRBV2|TRBJ2-1
CASNTGSEQFF
TGTGCCAGCAACACAGGGAGTGAGCAGTTCTTC
>NA|TRBD1|TRBV28|TRBJ1-5
CASSRDRDNQPQHF
TGTGCCAGCAGCCGCGACAGGGACAATCAGCCCCAGCATTTT
>NA|TRBD1|TRBV5-4|TRBJ2-1
CASSRGQGRGNEQFF
TGTGCCAGCAGCCGGGGACAGGGTCGAGGAAATGAGCAGTTCTTC
>few|NA|TRBV29-1|TRBJ1-1
CSVTLQGVGTEAFF
TGCAGCGTTACTTTACAGGGAGTAGGCACTGAAGCTTTCTTT
>NA|TRBD1|TRBV5-4|TRBJ2-3
CASSSGSTGSADTQYF
TGTGCCAGCAGCTCTGGTTCGACAGGGAGTGCAGATACGCAGTATTTT
>NA|TRBD1|TRBV7-9|TRBJ1-5
CASSPNRGDQPQHF
TGTGCCAGCAGCCCCAACAGGGGTGATCAGCCCCAGCATTTT
>NA|NA|TRBV27|TRBJ2-1
CASSLFNEQFF
TGTGCCAGCAGTCTTTTTAATGAGCAGTTCTTC
>NA|NA|TRBV11-1|TRBJ2-3
CASSSPRTFDTQYF
TGTGCCAGCAGCTCCCCCCGCACATTTGATACGCAGTATTTT
>NA|TRBD1|TRBV14|TRBJ1-3
CASSQGSRGNTIYF
TGTGCCAGCAGCCAAGGCTCCAGGGGGAACACCATATATTTT
>NA|TRBD2|TRBV29-1|TRBJ2-3
CSVAGLETDTQYF
TGCAGCGTTGCGGGACTAGAGACAGATACGCAGTATTTT
>NA|NA|TRBV2|TRBJ1-2
CASGYRERGNGYTF
TGTGCCAGCGGGTACAGGGAGCGGGGTAATGGCTACACCTTC
>NA|NA|TRBV20-1|TRBJ1-4
CSARPSEKLFF
TGCAGTGCTAGGCCCTCAGAAAAACTGTTTTTT
>NA|NA|TRBV6-1|TRBJ1-6
CASDSLSLGDSPLHF
TGTGCCAGCGATTCTCTGTCGTTGGGGGATTCACCCCTCCACTTT
>NA|NA|TRBV10-3|TRBJ2-7
CAISVQRLYEQYF
TGTGCCATCAGTGTCCAGCGGCTCTACGAGCAGTACTTC
>NA|NA|TRBV25-1|TRBJ2-2
CASKSGQANTGELFF
TGTGCCAGCAAGTCGGGACAAGCGAACACCGGGGAGCTGTTTTTT
>NA|NA|TRBV5-6|TRBJ1-4
CASSENGKATNEKLFF
TGTGCCAGCAGCGAGAACGGGAAAGCAACTAATGAAAAACTGTTTTTT
>NA|NA|TRBV19|TRBJ2-1
CASSILNDNEQFF
TGTGCCAGTAGTATACTCAATGACAATGAGCAGTTCTTC
>NA|NA|TRBV11-2|TRBJ2-7
CASSLGTTFSYEQYF
TGTGCCAGCAGCTTAGGGACTACCTTCTCCTACGAGCAGTACTTC
>once|NA|TRBV5-8|TRBJ1-1
CASSLSNEAFF
TGTGCCAGCAGCCTCAGCAATGAAGCTTTCTTT
>NA|NA|TRBV6-5|TRBJ2-3
CASRLAILGDTQYF
TGTGCCAGCAGGCTAGCCATCCTGGGGGATACGCAGTATTTT
>NA|TRBD1|TRBV29-1|TRBJ2-5
CSVEGQEDGETQYF
TGCAGCGTAGAGGGACAGGAAGATGGAGAGACCCAGTACTTC
>NA|NA|TRBV28|TRBJ2-7
CASSPGPSYEQYF
TGTGCCAGCAGTCCAGGACCTAGCTACGAGCAGTACTTC
>NA|NA|TRBV7-9|TRBJ2-1
CASSLGAFEQFF
TGTGCCAGCAGCTTAGGGGCGTTTGAGCAGTTCTTC
>NA|NA|TRBV30|TRBJ1-4
CAWKLREKLFF
TGTGCCTGGAAGCTAAGGGAAAAACTGTTTTTT
>NA|TRBD1|TRBV5-6|TRBJ2-5
CASSHLPGTGRETQYF
TGTGCCAGCAGCCACCTTCCCGGGACAGGGAGGGAGACCCAGTACTTC
>NA|NA|TRBV28|TRBJ2-1
CASRYEAGYSYNEQFF
TGTGCCAGCAGGTACGAGGCGGGGTACTCCTACAATGAGCAGTTCTTC